This entry is about one T cell receptor beta chain. Trimming cost V 8 bases and J 10 bases, with 21 bases left between them. The CDR3 consists of 14 residues. Germline V lookup: CDR1 SNHLY, CDR2 FYNNEI. This entry comes from a study of shared T cell receptors in the human thymus. TCRdb's copy holds only in-frame clones and misses some; the assay was immunoSEQ multiplex PCR. The sample consists of fewer than 700,000 clones, more than 75% of them appearing once. The same specimen was also included in a second study, on human thymus T cells. From that paper: Healthy Finnish infants undergoing corrective surgery for congenital heart defects were used as donors.

The sample consisted of thymocytes. This clonotype was sampled from a boy less than two years old with a congenital heart defect. This chain uses TRBV2 with TRBJ2-1; tentative D call: TRBD2 (6 bases). The chain's CDR3 is CASELTVLGREQFF. CDR3 sequence (DNA): TGTGCCAGCGAATTGACGGTGCTCGGGAGAGAGCAGTTCTTC.